This T cell receptor (beta chain) was profiled in a study of identical twins. Germline V gene lookup returns CDR1 SGHTA and CDR2 FQGTGA. Deletions cut 5 bases from V and 5 bases from J, with 22 bases between. This CDR3 is 17 amino acids long. All donors comprised healthy Caucasians. The study, taken as a whole, reports: The study reached conclusions through statistical analysis that was cross-sectional, not following the same donors. Twin pairs' shared out-of-frame alpha sequences were enriched in low generation probability.

In the case of this clonotype: Its antigen is still unknown.

Each CDR3 protein gets one entry after TCRdb re-called the 5' RACE reads with MiXCR. Of about 730,000 distinct CDR3 sequences in the sample, roughly 20% were seen once. The data also belong to a second study, concerning T cells expressing NK-cell markers. That paper adds: In a group of several donors, dominant NKG2C+ clonotypes represented roughly 1.0-7.5% of CD8+ T cells.

This clonotype was obtained from a woman in her late teens or twenties in good health. Sequenced material: PBMCs. The rearrangement links TRBV7-3 to TRBJ2-1; D may be TRBD2 (7 bases). The CDR3 here is CASSVKGGSLTNNEQFF. The CDR3 DNA is TGTGCCAGCAGCGTCAAGGGGGGGTCGCTCACGAACAATGAGCAGTTCTTC. The variable domain in full, with the rest retrieved from reference TRBV7-3 and TRBJ2-1, is GAGVSQTPSNKVTEKGKYVELRCDPISGHTALYWYRQSLGQGPEFLIYFQGTGAADDSGLPNDRFFAVRPEGSVSTLKIQRTERGDSAVYLCASSVKGGSLTNNEQFFGPGTRLTVL.